A selection of T cell receptor beta chains follows, all from one sample in a study of blood T cell repertoires in COVID-19. Measured with immunoSEQ multiplex PCR; TCRdb has only the in-frame clones, and not every one. The sample lists roughly 120,000 clones, approximately 80% occurring once. The material sequenced was peripheral blood. The origin of the receptors is a man between 65 and 79 years old with acute or convalescent COVID-19. Each CDR3 is given with its conserved first and last residue. The D gene is left open where the match is weak. Clone size is given for some rows only: seen once, a few or many times, or a class if the clone is expanded.

>-|TRBV2|TRBD2|TRBJ2-7
CASTQDKRGGYEQYF
TGTGCCAGCACCCAGGACAAGCGGGGAGGCTACGAGCAGTACTTC
>-|TRBV12-3/TRBV12-4|TRBD1|TRBJ2-1
CASRRTGNNEQFF
TGTGCCAGCAGACGGACAGGGAACAATGAGCAGTTCTTC
>-|TRBV11-3|TRBD2|TRBJ2-1
CASSSQSWLAGAGSYNEQFF
TGTGCCAGCAGCTCGCAGAGTTGGCTAGCGGGGGCCGGCTCCTACAATGAGCAGTTCTTC
>-|TRBV29-1|TRBD1|TRBJ1-2
CSVGGTGTTGYTF
TGCAGCGTTGGGGGGACAGGCACCACAGGCTACACCTTC
>-|TRBV28|TRBD2|TRBJ2-3
CASSFPSGLGIDTQYF
TGTGCCAGCAGTTTCCCCTCAGGACTAGGGATAGATACGCAGTATTTT
>-|TRBV2|TRBD2|TRBJ2-4
CASSSSHLAGEDIQYF
TGTGCCAGCAGTTCGTCACATCTAGCGGGGGAAGACATTCAGTACTTC
>-|TRBV7-8|-|TRBJ1-5
CASSLNVGMYSNQPQHF
TGTGCCAGCAGCTTAAATGTCGGGATGTATAGCAATCAGCCCCAGCATTTT
>once|TRBV19|-|TRBJ1-1
CASSSPGRANTEAFF
TGTGCCAGTAGCTCACCGGGCAGGGCGAACACTGAAGCTTTCTTT
>-|TRBV6-5|TRBD1|TRBJ2-7
CASSSSQGAYEQYF
TGTGCCAGCAGCTCCTCCCAGGGGGCCTACGAGCAGTACTTC
>-|TRBV9|TRBD2|TRBJ2-1
CASSVARGGDDSYNEQFF
TGTGCCAGCAGCGTAGCTCGCGGGGGGGACGACTCCTACAATGAGCAGTTCTTC
>many|TRBV7-2|TRBD1|TRBJ1-2
CASSFETGSRFEGYTF
TGTGCCAGCAGCTTCGAGACAGGGTCTAGATTCGAGGGCTACACCTTC
>-|TRBV5-1|TRBD1|TRBJ1-4
CASSITGTGDVKLFF
TGCGCCAGCAGTATTACCGGGACAGGGGATGTAAAACTGTTTTTT
>-|TRBV2|TRBD1|TRBJ2-7
CASSAVQGVQYEQYF
TGTGCCAGCAGCGCCGTGCAGGGGGTCCAATACGAGCAGTACTTC
>-|TRBV5-1|TRBD1|TRBJ1-5
CASSLGGQGNQPQHF
TGCGCCAGCAGCTTGGGGGGACAGGGTAATCAGCCCCAGCATTTT
>-|TRBV3-1/TRBV3-2|-|TRBJ2-7
CASSQEEHSRSYEQYF
TGTGCCAGCAGCCAAGAAGAACACAGCCGCTCCTACGAGCAGTACTTC
>-|TRBV7-8|-|TRBJ1-1
CASSLQAGNTEAFF
TGTGCCAGCAGTCTTCAAGCGGGGAACACTGAAGCTTTCTTT
>-|TRBV19|TRBD2|TRBJ2-3
CASSMGLAGSTDTQYF
TGTGCCAGTAGTATGGGCCTAGCGGGTAGCACAGATACGCAGTATTTT
>-|TRBV29-1|TRBD2|TRBJ2-5
CSVVPPGGRGLQETQYF
TGCAGCGTTGTACCCCCGGGGGGAAGGGGCCTCCAAGAGACCCAGTACTTC
>-|TRBV6-5|TRBD1|TRBJ1-1
CASSTGTGAPAFF
TGTGCCAGCAGTACTGGGACAGGGGCCCCTGCTTTCTTT
>-|TRBV18|TRBD2|TRBJ2-5
CASSPVGASGETQYF
TGTGCCAGCTCACCAGTAGGGGCTAGCGGGGAGACCCAGTACTTC
>-|TRBV28|TRBD1|TRBJ2-4
CASSLPTGEEYF
TGTGCCAGCAGTTTACCGACAGGGGAGGAGTACTTC
>many|TRBV5-1|-|TRBJ1-5
CASSLGGPGQPQHF
TGCGCCAGCAGCTTGGGCGGGCCAGGTCAGCCCCAGCATTTT
>-|TRBV2|-|TRBJ1-1
CASSEIPFGPGETEAFF
TGTGCCAGCAGTGAAATCCCCTTTGGTCCGGGAGAGACTGAAGCTTTCTTT
>-|TRBV28|TRBD1|TRBJ2-7
CASSLYDRVSYEQYF
TGTGCCAGCAGTTTATACGACAGGGTTTCGTACGAGCAGTACTTC
>once|TRBV30|TRBD1|TRBJ1-4
CAWSVQQGTNEKLFF
TGTGCCTGGAGTGTCCAACAGGGGACTAATGAAAAACTGTTTTTT
>-|TRBV19|TRBD1|TRBJ1-1
CASSSTGRGTEAFF
TGTGCCAGTAGCTCGACAGGGCGAGGCACTGAAGCTTTCTTT
>few|TRBV10-3|-|TRBJ2-7
CATSHTGKPYEQYF
TGTGCCACCAGCCATACAGGGAAGCCCTACGAGCAGTACTTC
>-|TRBV3-1/TRBV3-2|-|TRBJ1-2
CASSQDGREYGYTF
TGTGCCAGCAGCCAAGACGGGAGGGAATATGGCTACACCTTC
>-|TRBV14|-|TRBJ1-2
CASSRDGFNYGYTF
TGTGCCAGCAGCCGAGACGGGTTCAACTATGGCTACACCTTC
>-|TRBV29-1|-|TRBJ1-1
CSVSPTGHQGSEAFF
TGCAGCGTCAGTCCAACGGGCCATCAGGGATCTGAAGCTTTCTTT
>-|TRBV10-3|-|TRBJ1-6
CAISESGGMWGNSPLHF
TGTGCCATCAGTGAGTCTGGGGGGATGTGGGGTAATTCACCCCTCCACTTT